Following are 23 T cell receptor beta chains from one sample sequenced in a study of T cells in Graves' hyperthyroidism and ophthalmopathy. Amplification of TCR beta CDR3 regions used RNA as the template. A set of HTBI primers served as the primers for a first-round RT-PCR of the TCR CDR3. TCRdb re-analysed the multiplex PCR reads in MiXCR, keeping a single row per CDR3 protein. The repertoire has 600,000 to 700,000 distinct CDR3 sequences, about 15% of them found once; the top ten carry approximately 4.2%. The sample was blood. These receptor sequences come from a woman aged 40 to 50 with Graves' ophthalmopathy.

V gene TRBV3-1 combines with J gene TRBJ2-7; D is possibly TRBD2 (5 bases). There are 14 residues in the CDR3. The V gene lost 1 base and the J gene lost 7 bases, with 14 bases spanning the gap. Germline CDR1 is LGHDT and CDR2 is YNNKEL (reference sequence). CDR3 nucleotide sequence: TGTGCCAGCAGCCAAGGAGAAACTAGGCGGGAGCAGTACTTC. Its protein is CASSQGETRREQYF.

This clonotype showed up many times. J is TRBJ2-5 and V is TRBV12-3 or TRBV12-4; 7 positions match TRBD2. V lost 4 bases to trimming and J lost 1 base; unmatched junction nucleotides: 6. This CDR3 is 15 amino acids long. The CDR3 here is CASSSPSGAQETQYF. In DNA form, the CDR3 reads TGTGCCAGCAGTTCCCCCAGCGGGGCCCAAGAGACCCAGTACTTC.

This clonotype was found many times. The chain combines TRBV28 with TRBJ1-5; no clear D gene. The CDR3 extends over 14 amino acids. Germline V gene data show CDR1 as MDHEN and CDR2 as SYDVKM. V lost 2 bases, J lost 0 bases, and 5 bases lay in between. The CDR3 nucleotides read TGTGCCAGCAGTTTAATGTATAGCAATCAGCCCCAGCATTTT. This codes for CASSLMYSNQPQHF.

The genes are TRBV28 and TRBJ2-6; either TRBD1 or TRBD2 may supply D (5 bases each). CDR3 length: 16 residues. Germline V CDR1 and CDR2: MDHEN, SYDVKM. V gave up 5 bases and J gave up 4 bases, with 15 bases separating them. Written as DNA, the CDR3 is TGTGCCAGCAGTCCTCATCCAGGGAGCGGGGCCAACGTCCTGACTTTC. Its translation is CASSPHPGSGANVLTF.

Ten or more counts support this clonotype. This chain connects TRBV15 to TRBJ2-2; D may be TRBD1 or TRBD2 (5 bases each). CDR3 length: 17 residues. V lost 3 bases, J lost 3 bases, and 17 bases lay in between. CDR1 LNHNV and CDR2 YYDKDF come from the germline V gene (reference sequence). The CDR3 DNA sequence: TGTGCCACCAGCAGGTCCTTAAGTGGGACCTACACCGGGGAGCTGTTTTTT. It yields the protein CATSRSLSGTYTGELFF.

This clonotype occurred many times. The chain joins TRBV12-5 to TRBJ1-1; possible D gene TRBD1, 5 bases. The ends were cut back, 3 bases at V and 6 bases at J, with 14 bases in the middle. Germline assignment: CDR1 LGHNT and CDR2 FRNRAP. The CDR3 runs 14 residues. The CDR3: CASGFPTREAEAFF. In nucleotides, the CDR3 is TGTGCTAGTGGTTTTCCCACCAGGGAAGCTGAAGCTTTCTTT.

The rearrangement links TRBV10-2 to TRBJ2-2, with 9 bases matching TRBD2. The junction had 2 bases not matched to a gene; V was cut back by 6 bases and J by 6 bases. CDR3 length: 13 amino acids. Germline assignment: CDR1 WSHSY and CDR2 SAAADI. CDR3: CASRVAGAGELFF. In DNA form, the CDR3 reads TGCGCCAGCAGAGTAGCGGGAGCCGGGGAGCTGTTTTTT.

This clonotype was recorded many times. The V gene is TRBV20-1, the J gene TRBJ1-1; TRBD1 matches 8 bases. The CDR3 is 15 residues long. V was pared by 0 bases and J by 5 bases, with 8 bases of the junction left unmatched. The germline V gene has CDR1 DFQATT and CDR2 SNEGSKA (reference sequence). CDR3 sequence (DNA): TGCAGTGCTAGAGATAAGGACAGGGTGTGGACTGAAGCTTTCTTT. The encoded protein is CSARDKDRVWTEAFF.

The rearrangement uses TRBV18 and TRBJ1-3; D remains unclear. The CDR3 covers 15 residues. Germline assignment: CDR1 KGHSH and CDR2 LQKENI. V was cut by 3 bases and J by 6 bases, with 15 bases left in between. This CDR3 is CASSPSEGRQNTIYF. The CDR3 coding sequence is TGTGCCAGCTCACCGAGTGAGGGCCGGCAAAACACCATATATTTT.

The chain carries TRBV29-1 and TRBJ2-5, with TRBD1 as a possible D gene (5 bases). The CDR3 is 12 residues long. Germline V gives CDR1 SQVTM, CDR2 ANQGSEA. V dropped 7 bases and J dropped 4 bases, with 13 bases sitting between them. This CDR3 reads CSDQGTGETQYF. The CDR3 DNA is TGCAGCGACCAGGGTACGGGAGAGACCCAGTACTTC.

This clonotype was detected ten times or more. The J gene is TRBJ2-2, the V gene TRBV6-5; the D call may be TRBD1 or TRBD2 (5 bases each). The CDR3 is 16 residues long. V dropped 5 bases and J dropped 2 bases, with 15 bases sitting between them. Germline assignment: CDR1 MNHEY and CDR2 SVGAGI. In nucleotides, the CDR3 is TGTGCCAGCAGTACCCGTGGCAGGGACAACACCGGGGAGCTGTTTTTT. This sequence encodes CASSTRGRDNTGELFF.

This clonotype was observed a handful of times. The rearrangement joins TRBV5-1 to TRBJ2-7; D is possibly TRBD2 (6 bases). V lost 3 bases and J lost 2, with 15 bases in between. This CDR3 comprises 15 residues. Germline values: CDR1 SGHRS, CDR2 YFSETQ. CDR3 residues: CASSSEPGRPYEQYF. Here the CDR3 DNA reads TGCGCCAGCAGCTCGGAGCCGGGGAGGCCCTACGAGCAGTACTTC.

This chain joins TRBV29-1 and TRBJ2-3; 14 nucleotides match TRBD2. Unmatched junction bases numbered 17, after V lost 6 bases and J lost 6 bases. Germline CDR1 is SQVTM and CDR2 is ANQGSEA. The CDR3 is 18 residues long. CDR3: CSVVGTRTSGRPPDTQYF. CDR3 bases: TGCAGCGTCGTGGGGACACGGACTAGCGGGAGGCCGCCCGATACGCAGTATTTT.

The gene calls are TRBV19 and TRBJ2-5; D uncertain. Germline V gives CDR1 LNHDA, CDR2 SQIVND (reference sequence). Trimming pared 0 bases from V and 2 bases from J, leaving 10 bases between. This CDR3 contains 15 residues. CDR3: CASSIDLARQETQYF. DNA of the CDR3: TGTGCCAGTAGTATAGATCTGGCACGGCAAGAGACCCAGTACTTC.

This clonotype was seen many times. V and J are TRBV20-1 and TRBJ1-1; TRBD1 aligns across 9 bases. V was clipped by 3 bases and J by 5 bases; unmatched bases: 7. Germline V gives CDR1 DFQATT, CDR2 SNEGSKA (reference sequence). The CDR3 length is 14 residues. CDR3 sequence (DNA): TGCAGTGCTAGGCCGGGACAGGGCAGGACTGAAGCTTTCTTT. Amino acids: CSARPGQGRTEAFF.

In this sample, this clonotype turned up many times. The chain is built from TRBV10-3 and TRBJ2-5; 9 bases are shared with TRBD2. Germline-derived CDR1 and CDR2 are ENHRY and SYGVKD. Trimming at V came to 6 bases and at J to 4 bases, leaving 6 bases not matched to a gene. CDR3 length: 14 amino acids. The CDR3, as DNA: TGTGCCATCAGGGACGGGACTAGCAGAGAGACCCAGTACTTC. It yields the protein CAIRDGTSRETQYF.

Ten or more counts support this clonotype. J is TRBJ2-7 and V is TRBV6-1; D gene ambiguous. V was clipped by 4 bases and J by 3 bases, with 10 bases between them. CDR3 length: 13 residues. Germline CDR1 MNHNS, CDR2 SASEGT. The CDR3, as DNA: TGTGCCAGCAGTGTCCGGTCGAACTACGAGCAGTACTTC. Protein: CASSVRSNYEQYF.

This clonotype was seen repeatedly, ten times or more. The V and J genes are TRBV12-3 or TRBV12-4 and TRBJ1-1; TRBD1 might be the D (5 bases). V gave up 3 bases and J gave up 1 base, with 9 bases separating them. The CDR3 has 14 amino acids. The CDR3 loop is CASSFGTGNTEAFF. The CDR3 DNA reads TGTGCCAGCAGTTTTGGCACAGGGAACACTGAAGCTTTCTTT.

J is TRBJ2-7 and V is TRBV6-2 or TRBV6-3; 8 bases match TRBD2. This CDR3 is 15 amino acids long. Trimming removed 8 bases from V and 2 bases from J; junction bases left unmatched: 11. The germline gives CDR1 MNHEY, CDR2 SVGEGT. The DNA of the CDR3 is TGTGCCAGCTCCCCACCGACGGGAGGGCCCTACGAGCAGTACTTC. This translates into CASSPPTGGPYEQYF.

This clonotype was counted at least ten times. The chain carries TRBV7-8 and TRBJ2-5; 9 bases line up with TRBD2. The CDR3 extends over 14 amino acids. Germline trimming cut 6 bases from V and 5 bases from J; bases unmatched to any gene: 7. Looked up from germline, CDR1 is SGHVS and CDR2 is FQNEAQ. The CDR3 region has the DNA TGTGCCAGCAGTCCCAGCGGGAGGTGGGAGACCCAGTACTTC. Its translation: CASSPSGRWETQYF.

This clonotype came up a few times. This chain links TRBV11-1 with TRBJ1-1; TRBD1 is a possible D gene (6 bases). Trimming cost V 5 bases and J 5 bases, with 15 bases left between them. From germline, CDR1 is SGHAT and CDR2 FQDESV (reference sequence). The CDR3 has 14 residues. CDR3 bases: TGTGCCAGCAGCCCTCGAACAGGGATGACTGAAGCTTTCTTT. Encoded protein: CASSPRTGMTEAFF.

This clonotype was recorded at least ten times. The chain is built from TRBV3-2 and TRBJ2-7. TRBV3-2 is classified as a pseudogene. The CDR3 runs 15 residues. The CDR3: CASSQDLASSYEQYF. The CDR3 bases are TGTGCCAGCAGCCAAGATTTAGCGAGCTCCTACGAGCAGTACTTC.

CDR3 protein: CATSRGDSQYEQYF. CDR3 DNA: TGTGCCACCAGCAGGGGGGACAGCCAATACGAGCAGTACTTC. The gene calls are TRBV15 and TRBJ2-7, with 7 bases fitting TRBD1. Germline CDR1 LNHNV, CDR2 YYDKDF (reference sequence). There are 14 residues in the CDR3. Trimming removed 3 bases from V and 4 bases from J; junction bases left unmatched: 6.